This T cell receptor beta chain was captured in a study of T-cell memory formation after mild COVID-19. Turning to the study itself: The two donors had largely donor-specific TCR clusters. Regarding the study as a whole: Contracting CD4+ clones lay largely in CM and EM, with CD8+ ones residing in EMRA. While clones contracting from day 15 to 85 were balanced between CD4 and CD8, later expanders leaned CD4+.

TCR alpha and TCR beta cDNA libraries with sample barcodes and UMIs came from 5'RACE using constant-segment primers. Using its own MiXCR run on the 5' RACE reads, TCRdb lists one record per CDR3 protein. The table lists about 290,000 distinct CDR3 sequences, about a sixth of them singletons, with roughly 24% in the top ten. The CDR3 is made up of 18 amino acids. In germline, CDR1 is MGHRA, CDR2 YSYEKL. Unmatched junction bases numbered 11, after V lost 0 bases and J lost 6 bases. Concerning this clonotype: The antigen is unknown.

This sequence originates from a young man who had mild COVID-19 (a few samples of this study predate the infection). Cell type and time point are not known. The chain couples TRBV4-1 to TRBJ2-2; 9 positions match TRBD1. Sequences were obtained from PBMCs or a T cell subset sorted from them (not recorded which). CDR3 coding DNA: TGCGCCAGCAGCCAAGAAAGGCCCGGGACAGGGACGGCCGGGGAGCTGTTTTTT. Translating gives CASSQERPGTGTAGELFF.